These T cell receptor beta chains were read from a single sample in a study of shared clonotypes between healthy human individuals. The table came from immunoSEQ multiplex PCR; TCRdb's copy has only in-frame clones and leaves some out. The sample holds about 770,000 clones, just under 75% seen once. The sequencing sample was made of memory CD4+ T cells sorted from blood. The receptors stem from a woman in her twenties or thirties in good health. Each CDR3 is given with its conserved first and last residue. The order of the fields is CDR3 DNA, CDR3 protein, clone size, J gene, D gene, V gene. The D gene is left open where the match is weak. Clone size is stated in some rows and not others, as once, few, many or a class when expanded.

CDR3nt: TGTGCCAGCAGCTTGGAGGCAGAAGAGACCCAGTACTTC
CDR3aa: CASSLEAEETQYF
abundance: once
j_gene: TRBJ2-5
d_gene: .
v_gene: TRBV5-4

CDR3nt: TGTGCCTGGGGGTCGGGAGGGGCAATTGGTGGCTACACCTTC
CDR3aa: CAWGSGGAIGGYTF
abundance: .
j_gene: TRBJ1-2
d_gene: .
v_gene: TRBV30

CDR3nt: TGTGCCAGCAGCCGCGGATTGAACACTGAAGCTTTCTTT
CDR3aa: CASSRGLNTEAFF
abundance: once
j_gene: TRBJ1-1
d_gene: .
v_gene: TRBV6-5

CDR3nt: TGTGCCAGCAGCTTATGGCAGGACGGCCAAGAGACCCAGTACTTC
CDR3aa: CASSLWQDGQETQYF
abundance: .
j_gene: TRBJ2-5
d_gene: .
v_gene: TRBV7-2

CDR3nt: TGTGCCAGCAGTTACTCTAGGAACACTGAAGCTTTCTTT
CDR3aa: CASSYSRNTEAFF
abundance: few
j_gene: TRBJ1-1
d_gene: .
v_gene: TRBV6-5

CDR3nt: TGTGCCAGCAGCTTGGAGGGACGGCTGAACACTGAAGCTTTCTTT
CDR3aa: CASSLEGRLNTEAFF
abundance: .
j_gene: TRBJ1-1
d_gene: .
v_gene: TRBV5-5

CDR3nt: TGTGCCAGCAGTGAAGGGAACAGGGGATGGGAAAAACTGTTTTTT
CDR3aa: CASSEGNRGWEKLFF
abundance: .
j_gene: TRBJ1-4
d_gene: TRBD1
v_gene: TRBV6-1

CDR3nt: TGTGCCAGCACCACCCTACCAGGGGTTCGGGACCAAAACATTCAGTACTTC
CDR3aa: CASTTLPGVRDQNIQYF
abundance: .
j_gene: TRBJ2-4
d_gene: .
v_gene: TRBV11-2

CDR3nt: TGTGCCAGCAGCGAACAGGGTGGCAATCAGCCCCAGCATTTT
CDR3aa: CASSEQGGNQPQHF
abundance: .
j_gene: TRBJ1-5
d_gene: .
v_gene: TRBV7-2

CDR3nt: TGTGCCAGCAGTGAAAAAGGCTACGAGCAGTACTTC
CDR3aa: CASSEKGYEQYF
abundance: .
j_gene: TRBJ2-7
d_gene: .
v_gene: TRBV6-1

CDR3nt: TGTGCCAGCAGCTCCCAGGGAACCGGGGAGCTGTTTTTT
CDR3aa: CASSSQGTGELFF
abundance: .
j_gene: TRBJ2-2
d_gene: .
v_gene: TRBV7-2

CDR3nt: TGCGCCAGCAGTGAGTCGTTAGACGGGACCTACGAGCAGTACTTC
CDR3aa: CASSESLDGTYEQYF
abundance: .
j_gene: TRBJ2-7
d_gene: .
v_gene: TRBV10-1

CDR3nt: TGCAGCGTTGGACAGGGGGCTCAGCAGCCCCAGCATTTT
CDR3aa: CSVGQGAQQPQHF
abundance: .
j_gene: TRBJ1-5
d_gene: TRBD1
v_gene: TRBV29-1

CDR3nt: TGCGCCAGCAGCCACCCTCCCCGCTCTAGCGGCAATGAGCAGTTCTTC
CDR3aa: CASSHPPRSSGNEQFF
abundance: .
j_gene: TRBJ2-1
d_gene: TRBD2
v_gene: TRBV4-1

CDR3nt: TGTGCCAGCAGCTATCCGGGACAGGGGGCGCGAGCCGGGGAGCTGTTTTTT
CDR3aa: CASSYPGQGARAGELFF
abundance: few
j_gene: TRBJ2-2
d_gene: TRBD1
v_gene: TRBV11-2

CDR3nt: TGTGCCAGCAGTTCATTAGACAGGGGGTATGGCTACACCTTC
CDR3aa: CASSSLDRGYGYTF
abundance: .
j_gene: TRBJ1-2
d_gene: TRBD1
v_gene: TRBV27